This TCR beta chain was captured in a study of blood T cell repertoires in COVID-19. About the study: Sample material is recorded as cDNA or gDNA derived from T cells, B-cell-depleted T cells, or PBMCs.

Authors' processing steps: The assay estimated nucleated cells by amplifying reference gene primers. Sequencing used immunoSEQ multiplex PCR; TCRdb keeps in-frame clones, though not all of them. The DNA gave D and trimming, while V, J and clone size come from that table. The sample has some 70,000 clones, about nine tenths seen once. The CDR3 has 13 amino acids. V was cut by 2 bases and J by 12 bases, with 17 bases left in between. Germline lookup yields CDR1 SNHLY and CDR2 FYNNEI. This sequence was found in a woman in her seventies with acute or convalescent COVID-19. Material for sequencing was peripheral blood. The chain employs TRBV2 and TRBJ2-7; the D is unclear. The CDR3 protein is CASSEIPREPGYF. The CDR3 DNA sequence: TGTGCCAGCAGTGAAATCCCCCGTGAACCGGGGTACTTC.